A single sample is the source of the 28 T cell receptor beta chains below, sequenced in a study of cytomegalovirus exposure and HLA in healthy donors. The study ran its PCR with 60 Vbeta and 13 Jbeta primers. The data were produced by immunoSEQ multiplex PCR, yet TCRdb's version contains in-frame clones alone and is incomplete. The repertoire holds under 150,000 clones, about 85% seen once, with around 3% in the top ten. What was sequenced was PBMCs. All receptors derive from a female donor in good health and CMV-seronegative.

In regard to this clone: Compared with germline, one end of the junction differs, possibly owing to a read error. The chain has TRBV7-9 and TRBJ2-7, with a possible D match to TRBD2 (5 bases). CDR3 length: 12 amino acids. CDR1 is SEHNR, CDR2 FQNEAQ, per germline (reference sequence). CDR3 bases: TGTTCCAGCAGCTACGGGACCTACGAGCAGTACTTC. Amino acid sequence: CSSSYGTYEQYF. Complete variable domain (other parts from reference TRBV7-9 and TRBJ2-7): DTGVSQNPRHKITKRGQNVTFRCDPISEHNRLYWYRQTLGQGPEFLTYFQNEAQLEKSRLLSDRFSAERPKGSFSTLEIQRTEQGDSAMYLCSSSYGTYEQYFGPGTRLTVT.

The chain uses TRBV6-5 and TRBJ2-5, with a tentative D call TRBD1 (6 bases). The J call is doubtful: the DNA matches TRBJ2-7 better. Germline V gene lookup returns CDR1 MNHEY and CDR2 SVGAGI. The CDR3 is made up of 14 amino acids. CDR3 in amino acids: CASSSRVAGDEQYF. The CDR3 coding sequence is TGTGCCAGCAGTAGCAGGGTGGCAGGGGACGAGCAGTACTTC.

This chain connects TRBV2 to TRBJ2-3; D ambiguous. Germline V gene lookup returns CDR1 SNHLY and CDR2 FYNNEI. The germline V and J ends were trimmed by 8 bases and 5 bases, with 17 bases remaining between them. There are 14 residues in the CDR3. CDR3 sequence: CASCSFGQQDTQYF. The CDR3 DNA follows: TGTGCCAGCTGTTCGTTTGGTCAACAAGATACGCAGTATTTT.

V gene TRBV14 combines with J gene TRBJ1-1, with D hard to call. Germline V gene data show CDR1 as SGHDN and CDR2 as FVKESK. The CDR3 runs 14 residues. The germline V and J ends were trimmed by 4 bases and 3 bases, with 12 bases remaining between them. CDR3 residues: CASSPSLADTEAFF. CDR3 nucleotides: TGTGCCAGCAGCCCTAGTCTAGCGGACACTGAAGCTTTCTTT.

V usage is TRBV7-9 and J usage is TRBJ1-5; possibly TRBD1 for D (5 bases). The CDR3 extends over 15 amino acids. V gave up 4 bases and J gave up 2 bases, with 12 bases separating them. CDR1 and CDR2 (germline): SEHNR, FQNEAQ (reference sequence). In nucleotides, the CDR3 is TGTGCCAGCAGCTCCCCTGGGGGGGGCAATCAGCCCCAGCATTTT. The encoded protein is CASSSPGGGNQPQHF.

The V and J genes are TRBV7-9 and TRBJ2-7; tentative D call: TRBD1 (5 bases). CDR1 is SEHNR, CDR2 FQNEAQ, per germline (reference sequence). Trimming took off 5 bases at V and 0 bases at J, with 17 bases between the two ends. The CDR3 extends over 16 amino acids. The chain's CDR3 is CASSVRVRVISYEQYF. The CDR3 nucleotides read TGTGCCAGCAGCGTCAGGGTTAGGGTCATCTCCTACGAGCAGTACTTC.

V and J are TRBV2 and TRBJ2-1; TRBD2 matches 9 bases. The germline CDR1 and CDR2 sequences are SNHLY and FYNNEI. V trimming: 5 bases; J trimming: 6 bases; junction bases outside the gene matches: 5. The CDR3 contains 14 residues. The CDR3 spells CASSKRGDSNEQFF. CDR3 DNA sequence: TGTGCCAGCAGTAAGCGGGGGGACTCCAATGAGCAGTTCTTC. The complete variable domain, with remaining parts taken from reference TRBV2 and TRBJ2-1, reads EPEVTQTPSHQVTQMGQEVILRCVPISNHLYFYWYRQILGQKVEFLVSFYNNEISEKSEIFDDQFSVERPDGSNFTLKIRSTKLEDSAMYFCASSKRGDSNEQFFGPGTRLTVL.

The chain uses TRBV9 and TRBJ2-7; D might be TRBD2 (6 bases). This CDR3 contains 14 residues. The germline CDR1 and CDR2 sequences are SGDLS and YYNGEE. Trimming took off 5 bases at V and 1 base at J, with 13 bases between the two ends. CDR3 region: CASSPRGASYEQYF. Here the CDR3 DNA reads TGTGCCAGCAGTCCGCGGGGCGCTTCCTACGAGCAGTACTTC.

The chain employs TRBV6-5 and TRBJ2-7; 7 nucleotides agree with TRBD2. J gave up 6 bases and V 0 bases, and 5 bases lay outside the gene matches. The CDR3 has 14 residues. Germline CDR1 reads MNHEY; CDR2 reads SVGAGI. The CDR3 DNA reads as TGTGCCAGCAGTTACTCTTGGTGGGAGGGCGAGCAGTACTTC. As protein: CASSYSWWEGEQYF.

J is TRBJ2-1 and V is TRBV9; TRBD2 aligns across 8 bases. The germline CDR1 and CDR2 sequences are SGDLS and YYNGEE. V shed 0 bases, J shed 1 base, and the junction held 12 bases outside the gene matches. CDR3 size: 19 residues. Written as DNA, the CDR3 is TGTGCCAGCAGCGTAGATGGTAGCGGGGCATTCTCTTCCTACAATGAGCAGTTCTTC. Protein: CASSVDGSGAFSSYNEQFF.

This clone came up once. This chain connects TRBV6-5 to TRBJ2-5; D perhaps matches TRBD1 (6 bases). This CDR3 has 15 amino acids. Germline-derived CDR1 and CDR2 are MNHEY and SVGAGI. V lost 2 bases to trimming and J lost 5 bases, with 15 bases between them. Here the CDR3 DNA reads TGTGCCAGCAGTTACGGTTGGGGGCTTGGGGAGACCCAGTACTTC. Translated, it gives CASSYGWGLGETQYF.

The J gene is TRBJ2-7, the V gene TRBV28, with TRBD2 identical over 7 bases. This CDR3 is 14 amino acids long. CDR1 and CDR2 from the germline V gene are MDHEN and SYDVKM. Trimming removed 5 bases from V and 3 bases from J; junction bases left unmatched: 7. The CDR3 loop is CASSLPRDYYEQYF. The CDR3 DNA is TGTGCCAGCAGTCTCCCCCGGGACTACTACGAGCAGTACTTC. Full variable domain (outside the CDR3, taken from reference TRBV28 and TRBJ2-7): DVKVTQSSRYLVKRTGEKVFLECVQDMDHENMFWYRQDPGLGLRLIYFSYDVKMKEKGDIPEGYSVSREKKERFSLILESASTNQTSMYLCASSLPRDYYEQYFGPGTRLTVT.

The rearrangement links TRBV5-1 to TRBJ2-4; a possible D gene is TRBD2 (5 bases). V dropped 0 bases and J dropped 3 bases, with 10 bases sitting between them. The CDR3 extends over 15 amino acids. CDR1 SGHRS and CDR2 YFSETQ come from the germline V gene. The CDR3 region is CASSLGGVGKNIQYF. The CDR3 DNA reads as TGCGCCAGCAGCTTGGGGGGAGTGGGCAAAAACATTCAGTACTTC.

DNA of the CDR3: TGTGCCAGCAGCTCCCAGACTAGGACAACTTATGGCTACACCTTC. It translates to CASSSQTRTTYGYTF. The rearrangement links TRBV7-2 to TRBJ1-2, with D perhaps TRBD1 (5 bases). V was pared by 4 bases and J by 5 bases, with 17 bases between. Germline CDR1 and CDR2: SGHTA and FQGNSA. The CDR3 has 15 residues.

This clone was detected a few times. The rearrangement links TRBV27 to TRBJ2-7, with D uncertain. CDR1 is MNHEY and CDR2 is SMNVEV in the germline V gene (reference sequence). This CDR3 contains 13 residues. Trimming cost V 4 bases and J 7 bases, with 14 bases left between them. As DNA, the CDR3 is TGTGCCAGCAGTTGGGCCTCCCGTAAAGAGCAGTACTTC. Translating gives CASSWASRKEQYF.

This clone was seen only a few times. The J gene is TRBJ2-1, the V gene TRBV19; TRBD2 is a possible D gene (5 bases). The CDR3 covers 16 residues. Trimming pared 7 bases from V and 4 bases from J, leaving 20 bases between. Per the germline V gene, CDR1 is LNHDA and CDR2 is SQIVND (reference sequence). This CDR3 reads CASTPPGSSYYNEQFF. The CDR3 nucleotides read TGTGCCAGTACCCCCCCTGGTTCTAGCTATTACAATGAGCAGTTCTTC.

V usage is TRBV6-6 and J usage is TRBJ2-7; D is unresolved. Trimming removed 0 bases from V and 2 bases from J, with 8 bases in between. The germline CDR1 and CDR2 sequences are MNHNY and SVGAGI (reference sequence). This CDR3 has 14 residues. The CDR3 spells CASSYSPGAYEQYF. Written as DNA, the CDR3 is TGTGCCAGCAGTTACTCGCCGGGTGCCTACGAGCAGTACTTC.

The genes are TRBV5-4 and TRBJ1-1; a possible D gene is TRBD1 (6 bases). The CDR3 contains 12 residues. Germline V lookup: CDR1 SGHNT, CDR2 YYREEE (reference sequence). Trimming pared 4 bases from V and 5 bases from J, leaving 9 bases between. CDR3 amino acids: CASSRGSTEAFF. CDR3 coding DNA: TGTGCCAGCAGCAGGGGGTCGACTGAAGCTTTCTTT. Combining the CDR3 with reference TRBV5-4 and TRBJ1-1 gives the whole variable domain ETGVTQSPTHLIKTRGQQVTLRCSSQSGHNTVSWYQQALGQGPQFIFQYYREEENGRGNFPPRFSGLQFPNYSSELNVNALELDDSALYLCASSRGSTEAFFGQGTRLTVV.

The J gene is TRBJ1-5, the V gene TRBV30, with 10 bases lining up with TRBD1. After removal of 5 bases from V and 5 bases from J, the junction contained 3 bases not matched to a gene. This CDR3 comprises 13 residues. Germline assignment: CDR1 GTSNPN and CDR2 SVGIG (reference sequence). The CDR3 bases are TGTGCCTGGGCCGGACAGGGGGATCAGCCCCAGCATTTT. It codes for CAWAGQGDQPQHF.

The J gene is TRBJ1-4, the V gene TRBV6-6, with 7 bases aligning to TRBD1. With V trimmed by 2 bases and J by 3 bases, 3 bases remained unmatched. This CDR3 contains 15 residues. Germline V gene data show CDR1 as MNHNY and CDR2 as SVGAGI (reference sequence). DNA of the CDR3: TGTGCCAGCAGTTACGAGGGGGCAGCTAATGAAAAACTGTTTTTT. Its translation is CASSYEGAANEKLFF.

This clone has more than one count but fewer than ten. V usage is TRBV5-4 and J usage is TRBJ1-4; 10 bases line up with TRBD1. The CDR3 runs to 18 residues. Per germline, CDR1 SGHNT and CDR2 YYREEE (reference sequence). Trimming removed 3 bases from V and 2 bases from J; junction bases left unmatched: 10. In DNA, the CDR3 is TGTGCCAGCAGCTCGCACCGGGACAGGGGATCGACTAATGAAAAACTGTTTTTT. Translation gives CASSSHRDRGSTNEKLFF.

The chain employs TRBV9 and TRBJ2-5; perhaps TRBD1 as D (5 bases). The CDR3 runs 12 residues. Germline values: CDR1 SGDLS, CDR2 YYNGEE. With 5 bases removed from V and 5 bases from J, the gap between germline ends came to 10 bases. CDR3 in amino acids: CASSKGLETQYF. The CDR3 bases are TGTGCCAGCAGTAAGGGGCTCGAGACCCAGTACTTC.

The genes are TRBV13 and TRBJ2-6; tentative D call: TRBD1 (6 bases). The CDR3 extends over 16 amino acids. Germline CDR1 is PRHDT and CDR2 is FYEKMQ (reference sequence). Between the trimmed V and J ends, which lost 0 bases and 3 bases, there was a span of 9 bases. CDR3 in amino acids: CASSLGGTNGANVLTF. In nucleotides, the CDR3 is TGTGCCAGCAGCTTAGGAGGGACAAATGGGGCCAACGTCCTGACTTTC.

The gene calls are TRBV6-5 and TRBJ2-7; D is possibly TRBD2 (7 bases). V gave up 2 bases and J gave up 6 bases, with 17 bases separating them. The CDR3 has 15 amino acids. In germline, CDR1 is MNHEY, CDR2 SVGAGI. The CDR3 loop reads CASSYDGGPIGEQYF. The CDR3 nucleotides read TGTGCCAGCAGTTACGACGGGGGGCCCATCGGCGAGCAGTACTTC.

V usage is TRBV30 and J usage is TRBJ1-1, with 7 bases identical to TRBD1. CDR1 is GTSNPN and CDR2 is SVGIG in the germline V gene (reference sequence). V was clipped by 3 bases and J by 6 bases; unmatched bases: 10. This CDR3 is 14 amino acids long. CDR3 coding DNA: TGTGCCTGGAGAATGACAGGGAGGTCCGCTGAAGCTTTCTTT. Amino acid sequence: CAWRMTGRSAEAFF.

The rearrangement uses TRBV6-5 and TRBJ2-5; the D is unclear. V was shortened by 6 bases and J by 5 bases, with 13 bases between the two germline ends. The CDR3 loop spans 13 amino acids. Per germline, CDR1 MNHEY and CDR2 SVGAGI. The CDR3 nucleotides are TGTGCCAGCAGCCTATATAAGAGGGAGACCCAGTACTTC. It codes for CASSLYKRETQYF.

CDR3 region: CAISGKTDTYEQYF. CDR3 coding DNA: TGTGCCATCTCAGGGAAGACGGACACCTACGAGCAGTACTTC. The chain combines TRBV10-3 with TRBJ2-7; maybe TRBD1 (5 bases). CDR1 ENHRY and CDR2 SYGVKD come from the germline V gene. CDR3 length equals 14 residues. Trimming stripped 8 bases from V and 2 bases from J, with 16 bases between.

The CDR3 DNA follows: TGCAGCGTGATGTCCGGGACAACCAAAAACATTCAGTACTTC. As protein: CSVMSGTTKNIQYF. The chain links TRBV29-1 to TRBJ2-4; D possibly corresponds to TRBD1 (6 bases). Germline V lookup: CDR1 SQVTM, CDR2 ANQGSEA. Trimming pared 6 bases from V and 2 bases from J, leaving 14 bases between. CDR3 length equals 14 residues.